In its sample, the clone carrying this T cell receptor (beta chain) was seen a few times. The single heparinised draw taken from each donor contained about 100 mL of blood on average. The data were taken from a study of beta chain features in type 1 diabetes. Study details: Healthy donors, compared against patients, showed similar age, gender and cell yields.

This CDR3 has 14 residues. Deletions cut 0 bases from V and 2 bases from J, with 8 bases between. Germline V CDR1 and CDR2: SGDLS, YYNGEE. Since all of the isolated RNA was reverse transcribed, expressed TCRB transcripts were what got sequenced. Samples of naive, central memory and regulatory T cells yielded a mean of about 3.5 million reads. Sequenced by immunoSEQ multiplex PCR; TCRdb stores in-frame clones only, minus some. Here the sample spans 300,000 to 400,000 clones, over 9.5% being singletons. Sequencing input: naive CD4+ T cells from blood. This clonotype originated in a man between 18 and 29 years old in good health. The chain carries TRBV9 and TRBJ2-5; possible D gene TRBD1, 5 bases. The CDR3 DNA reads as TGTGCCAGCAGCGTAGAGGGGCTACAAGAGACCCAGTACTTC. It yields the protein CASSVEGLQETQYF. Based on the CDR3 plus reference TRBV9 and TRBJ2-5, the full variable domain is DSGVTQTPKHLITATGQRVTLRCSPRSGDLSVYWYQQSLDQGLQFLIQYYNGEERAKGNILERFSAQQFPDLHSELNLSSLELGDSALYFCASSVEGLQETQYFGPGTRLLVL.